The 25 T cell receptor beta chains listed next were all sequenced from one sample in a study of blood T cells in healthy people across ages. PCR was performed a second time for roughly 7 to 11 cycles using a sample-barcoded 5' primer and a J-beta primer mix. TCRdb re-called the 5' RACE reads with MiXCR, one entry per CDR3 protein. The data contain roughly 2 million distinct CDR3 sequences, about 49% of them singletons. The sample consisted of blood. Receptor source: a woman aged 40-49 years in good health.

The CDR3 loop reads CASSPKTSGKNIQYF. The CDR3 nucleotides are TGTGCCAGCAGCCCCAAGACTAGCGGTAAAAACATTCAGTACTTC. The rearrangement uses TRBV9 and TRBJ2-4; TRBD2 aligns across 9 bases. With 4 bases clipped from V and 4 bases from J, the junction kept 6 bases outside the gene matches. This CDR3 region has 15 residues. Germline V CDR1 and CDR2: SGDLS, YYNGEE.

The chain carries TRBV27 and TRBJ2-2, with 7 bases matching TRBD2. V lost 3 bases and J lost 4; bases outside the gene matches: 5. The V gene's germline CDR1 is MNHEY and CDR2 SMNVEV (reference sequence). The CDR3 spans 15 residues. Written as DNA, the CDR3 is TGTGCCAGCAGTTTTCTCGGGGGGAGCACCGGGGAGCTGTTTTTT. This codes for CASSFLGGSTGELFF.

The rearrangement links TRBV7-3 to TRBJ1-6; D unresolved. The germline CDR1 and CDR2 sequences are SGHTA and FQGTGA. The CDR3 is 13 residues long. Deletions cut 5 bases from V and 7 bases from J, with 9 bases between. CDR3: CASSAGPNSPLHF. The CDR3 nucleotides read TGTGCCAGCAGCGCCGGACCGAATTCACCCCTCCACTTT.

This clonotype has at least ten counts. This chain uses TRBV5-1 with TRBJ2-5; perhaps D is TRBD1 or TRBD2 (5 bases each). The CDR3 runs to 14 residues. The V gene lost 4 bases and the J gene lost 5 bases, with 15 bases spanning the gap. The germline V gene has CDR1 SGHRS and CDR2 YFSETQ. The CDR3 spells CASSKGRAEETQYF. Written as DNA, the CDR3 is TGCGCCAGCAGCAAGGGACGGGCGGAGGAGACCCAGTACTTC.

CDR3 protein: CAISESAGLGYEQYF. The CDR3 DNA reads TGTGCCATCAGTGAGTCGGCGGGACTGGGCTACGAGCAGTACTTC. The J gene is TRBJ2-7, the V gene TRBV10-3, with a possible D match to TRBD2 (6 bases). The V end lost 0 bases, the J end lost 3 bases, and 12 bases lay between the germline ends. Germline loops: CDR1 ENHRY, CDR2 SYGVKD. The CDR3 sequence is 15 residues long.

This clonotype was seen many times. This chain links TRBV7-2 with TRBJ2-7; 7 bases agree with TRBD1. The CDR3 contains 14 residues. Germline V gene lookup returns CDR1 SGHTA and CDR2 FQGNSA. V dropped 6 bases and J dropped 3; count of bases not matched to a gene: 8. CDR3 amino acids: CASSRTGSFYEQYF. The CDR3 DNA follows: TGTGCCAGCAGTCGGACAGGATCCTTCTACGAGCAGTACTTC.

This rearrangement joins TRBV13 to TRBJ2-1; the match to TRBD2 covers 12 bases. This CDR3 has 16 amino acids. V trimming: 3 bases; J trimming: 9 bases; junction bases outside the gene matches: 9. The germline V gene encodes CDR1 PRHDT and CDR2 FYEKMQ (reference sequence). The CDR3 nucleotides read TGTGCCAGCAGCTTCCGCCTAGCGGGGGGGTTAGGTGAGCAGTTCTTC. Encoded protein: CASSFRLAGGLGEQFF.

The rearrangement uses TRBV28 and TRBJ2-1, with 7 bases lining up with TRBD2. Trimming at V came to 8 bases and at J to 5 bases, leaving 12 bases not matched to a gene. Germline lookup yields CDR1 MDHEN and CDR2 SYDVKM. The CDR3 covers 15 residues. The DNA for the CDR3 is TGTGCCAGCGGATTGGGAGGGCTAACAAACAATGAGCAGTTCTTC. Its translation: CASGLGGLTNNEQFF. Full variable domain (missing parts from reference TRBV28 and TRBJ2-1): DVKVTQSSRYLVKRTGEKVFLECVQDMDHENMFWYRQDPGLGLRLIYFSYDVKMKEKGDIPEGYSVSREKKERFSLILESASTNQTSMYLCASGLGGLTNNEQFFGPGTRLTVL.

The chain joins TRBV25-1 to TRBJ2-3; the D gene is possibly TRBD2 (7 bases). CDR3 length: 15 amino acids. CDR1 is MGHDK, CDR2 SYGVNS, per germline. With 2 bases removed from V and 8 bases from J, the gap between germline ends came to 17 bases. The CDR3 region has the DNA TGTGCCAGCAGTGAAGCGGGGGCCTCTCAGGGTACGCAGTATTTT. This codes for CASSEAGASQGTQYF.

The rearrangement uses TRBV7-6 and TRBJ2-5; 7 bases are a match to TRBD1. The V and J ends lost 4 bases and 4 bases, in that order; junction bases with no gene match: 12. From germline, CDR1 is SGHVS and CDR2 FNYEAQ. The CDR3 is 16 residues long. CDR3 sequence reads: CASSSRQGGAGETQYF. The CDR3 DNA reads TGTGCCAGCAGCTCACGACAGGGTGGTGCGGGAGAGACCCAGTACTTC.

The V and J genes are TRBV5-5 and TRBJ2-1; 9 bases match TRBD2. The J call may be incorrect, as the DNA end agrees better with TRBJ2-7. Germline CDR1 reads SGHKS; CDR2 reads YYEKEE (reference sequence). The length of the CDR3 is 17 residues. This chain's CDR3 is CASSTRRGTSSYNEQYF. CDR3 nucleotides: TGTGCCAGCAGCACCCGACGGGGGACTAGCTCCTACAATGAGCAGTACTTC.

As DNA, the CDR3 is TGTGCCAGCAGCCAAGCTTTCGGACCAACTAATGAAAAACTGTTTTTT. This gives the protein CASSQAFGPTNEKLFF. V and J are TRBV4-2 and TRBJ1-4; D is undetermined. The ends were cut back, 1 base at V and 0 bases at J, with 9 bases in the middle. CDR1 is LGHNA, CDR2 YNFKEQ, per germline. The CDR3 extends over 16 amino acids.

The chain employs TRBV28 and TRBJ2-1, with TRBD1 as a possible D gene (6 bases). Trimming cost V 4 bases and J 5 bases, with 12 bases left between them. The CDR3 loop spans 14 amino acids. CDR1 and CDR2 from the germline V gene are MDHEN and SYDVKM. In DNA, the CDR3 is TGTGCCAGCAGTTACCGGGACATACACAATGAGCAGTTCTTC. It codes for CASSYRDIHNEQFF. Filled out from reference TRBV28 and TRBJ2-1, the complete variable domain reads DVKVTQSSRYLVKRTGEKVFLECVQDMDHENMFWYRQDPGLGLRLIYFSYDVKMKEKGDIPEGYSVSREKKERFSLILESASTNQTSMYLCASSYRDIHNEQFFGPGTRLTVL.

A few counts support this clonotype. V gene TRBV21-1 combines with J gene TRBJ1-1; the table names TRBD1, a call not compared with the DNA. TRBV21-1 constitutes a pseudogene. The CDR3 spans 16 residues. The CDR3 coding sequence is TGTGCCAGCACCCGGAGTAGGACGGTAATGAACACTGAAGCTTTCTTT. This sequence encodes CASTRSRTVMNTEAFF.

Here the CDR3 reads CASRGDYDLQKQFF. The CDR3 DNA is TGTGCCAGCAGGGGAGACTACGACCTGCAAAAGCAGTTCTTC. The V gene is TRBV2, the J gene TRBJ2-1, with D tentatively TRBD2 (5 bases). Germline lookup yields CDR1 SNHLY and CDR2 FYNNEI. The V and J ends lost 6 bases and 11 bases respectively, with 20 bases between them. The CDR3 contains 14 residues.

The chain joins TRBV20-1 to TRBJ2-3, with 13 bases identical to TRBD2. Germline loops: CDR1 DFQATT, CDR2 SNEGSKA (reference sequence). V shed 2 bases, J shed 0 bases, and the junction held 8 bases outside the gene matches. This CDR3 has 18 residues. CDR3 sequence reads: CSARNRLAGGTSTDTQYF. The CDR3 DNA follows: TGCAGTGCTAGAAACCGACTAGCGGGGGGCACTAGCACAGATACGCAGTATTTT.

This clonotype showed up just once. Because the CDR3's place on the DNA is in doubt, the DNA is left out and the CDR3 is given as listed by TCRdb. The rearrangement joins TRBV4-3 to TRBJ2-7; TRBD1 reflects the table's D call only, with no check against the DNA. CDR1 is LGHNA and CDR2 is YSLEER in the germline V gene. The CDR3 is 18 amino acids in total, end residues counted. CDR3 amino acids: CASSRQRAFGTGAYEQYF.

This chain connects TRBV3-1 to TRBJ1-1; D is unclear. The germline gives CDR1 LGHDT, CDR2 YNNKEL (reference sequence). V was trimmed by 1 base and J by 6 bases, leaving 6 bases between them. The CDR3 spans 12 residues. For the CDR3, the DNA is TGTGCCAGCAGCCAAGGTTTGGCTGAAGCTTTCTTT. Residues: CASSQGLAEAFF.

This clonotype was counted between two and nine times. Here the CDR3 reads CSARDGTQSTGGDSYEQYF. In DNA form, the CDR3 reads TGCAGTGCTAGAGATGGGACCCAGTCGACAGGGGGCGATTCCTACGAGCAGTACTTC. The rearrangement joins TRBV20-1 to TRBJ2-7; 10 positions match TRBD1. The CDR3 extends over 19 amino acids. With 0 bases clipped from V and 1 base from J, the junction kept 15 bases outside the gene matches. Germline-derived CDR1 and CDR2 are DFQATT and SNEGSKA (reference sequence).

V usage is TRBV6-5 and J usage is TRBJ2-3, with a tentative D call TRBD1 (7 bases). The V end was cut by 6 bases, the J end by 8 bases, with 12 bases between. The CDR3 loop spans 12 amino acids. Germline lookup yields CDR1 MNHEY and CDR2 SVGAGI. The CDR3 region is CASRYRGGTQYF. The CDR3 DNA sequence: TGTGCCAGCAGGTACAGGGGAGGTACGCAGTATTTT.

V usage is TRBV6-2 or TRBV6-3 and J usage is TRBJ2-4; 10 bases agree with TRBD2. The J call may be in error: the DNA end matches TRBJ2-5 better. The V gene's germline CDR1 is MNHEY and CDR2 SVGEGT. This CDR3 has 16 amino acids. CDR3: CASSTGASGGQETQYF. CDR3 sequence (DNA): TGTGCCAGCAGTACCGGGGCTAGCGGGGGTCAAGAGACCCAGTACTTC.

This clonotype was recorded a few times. DNA for the CDR3: TGCGCCAGCAGCCAAGAATCGAGCCCTGGGGACTATGGCTACACCTTC. Translated, it gives CASSQESSPGDYGYTF. V gene TRBV4-3 combines with J gene TRBJ1-2; D unclear. This CDR3 spans 16 amino acids. Trimming stripped 0 bases from V and 3 bases from J, with 14 bases between. The germline V gene encodes CDR1 LGHNA and CDR2 YSLEER.

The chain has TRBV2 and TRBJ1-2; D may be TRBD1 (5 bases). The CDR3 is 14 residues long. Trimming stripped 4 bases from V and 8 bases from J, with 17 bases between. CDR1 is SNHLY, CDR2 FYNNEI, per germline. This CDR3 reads CASSGGEVIAGYTF. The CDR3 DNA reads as TGTGCCAGCAGTGGAGGGGAGGTGATAGCGGGCTACACCTTC. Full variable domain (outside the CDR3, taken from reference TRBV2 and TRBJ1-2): EPEVTQTPSHQVTQMGQEVILRCVPISNHLYFYWYRQILGQKVEFLVSFYNNEISEKSEIFDDQFSVERPDGSNFTLKIRSTKLEDSAMYFCASSGGEVIAGYTFGSGTRLTVV.

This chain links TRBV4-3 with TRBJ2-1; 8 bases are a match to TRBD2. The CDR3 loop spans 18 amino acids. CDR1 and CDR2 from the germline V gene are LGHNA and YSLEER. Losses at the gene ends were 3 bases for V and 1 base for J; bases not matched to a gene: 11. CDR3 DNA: TGCGCCAGCAGCCAGGTTCATAGCGGGGAACATTCCTACAATGAGCAGTTCTTC. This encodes CASSQVHSGEHSYNEQFF.

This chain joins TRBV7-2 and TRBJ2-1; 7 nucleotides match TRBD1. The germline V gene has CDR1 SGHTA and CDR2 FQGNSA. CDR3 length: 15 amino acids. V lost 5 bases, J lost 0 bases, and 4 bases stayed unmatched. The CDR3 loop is CASSNRQGSYNEQFF. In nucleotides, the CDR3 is TGTGCCAGCAGCAACCGACAGGGCTCCTACAATGAGCAGTTCTTC.